This T cell receptor (beta chain) was profiled in a study of blood T cell repertoires in COVID-19. About the study: PBMCs, B-cell-depleted T cells, or T cells provided the cDNA or gDNA that made up the material.

The method was immunoSEQ multiplex PCR; TCRdb's version includes in-frame clones alone and lacks a portion of them. The sample consists of 300,000 to 450,000 clones, around 92% of them appearing once. The CDR3 is 17 amino acids. Germline lookup yields CDR1 MNHEY and CDR2 SVGEGT. Trimming cost V 2 bases and J 2 bases; bases outside gene matches: 8. The source material was peripheral blood. This clonotype originated in a woman aged 30 to 39 with COVID-19, enrolled during active disease. This chain links TRBV6-2 or TRBV6-3 with TRBJ2-3; the match to TRBD2 covers 9 bases. In DNA, the CDR3 is TGTGCCAGCAGTTACCCAACTAGCGGGCCGACCACAGATACGCAGTATTTT. This translates into CASSYPTSGPTTDTQYF.